Each of the 11 T cell receptor beta chains below was sequenced from the same sample in a study of blood T cell repertoires in COVID-19. Method: immunoSEQ multiplex PCR; TCRdb's copy keeps in-frame clones and lacks some. The sample lists about 75,000 clones; about 91% were seen once. Sequencing used peripheral blood. These receptors were collected from a woman in her 70s with acute or convalescent COVID-19.

The chain recombines TRBV5-1 with TRBJ1-3; D possibly corresponds to TRBD1 (6 bases). Trimming removed 2 bases at V and 2 bases at J, with 8 bases between. The V gene's germline CDR1 is SGHRS and CDR2 YFSETQ. There are 14 residues in the CDR3. This CDR3 is CASSLGTTGNTIYF. In DNA, the CDR3 is TGCGCCAGCAGCTTAGGGACAACTGGAAACACCATATATTTT.

V is TRBV6-2 or TRBV6-3 and J is TRBJ2-5, with a tentative D call TRBD1 (5 bases). The germline V gene has CDR1 MNHEY and CDR2 SVGEGT. The V gene lost 2 bases and the J gene lost 1 base, with 8 bases spanning the gap. CDR3 size: 14 residues. The CDR3 sequence: CASSYQGGQETQYF. CDR3 sequence (DNA): TGTGCCAGCAGTTACCAGGGTGGCCAAGAGACCCAGTACTTC.

In this sample, this clone turned up once. The CDR3: CASSLGRSSSYNEQFF. CDR3 nucleotides: TGTGCCAGCAGCTTAGGCCGCTCGAGCTCCTACAATGAGCAGTTCTTC. This sequence joins TRBV13 and TRBJ2-1; no clear D gene. With 0 bases removed from V and 0 bases from J, the gap between germline ends came to 9 bases. The CDR3 runs 16 residues. Germline values: CDR1 PRHDT, CDR2 FYEKMQ (reference sequence). Based on the CDR3 plus reference TRBV13 and TRBJ2-1, the full variable domain is AAGVIQSPRHLIKEKRETATLKCYPIPRHDTVYWYQQGPGQDPQFLISFYEKMQSDKGSIPDRFSAQQFSDYHSELNMSSLELGDSALYFCASSLGRSSSYNEQFFGPGTRLTVL.

This chain uses TRBV11-2 with TRBJ1-2; D uncertain. Germline CDR1 and CDR2: SGHAT and FQNNGV. The V end was cut by 0 bases, the J end by 2 bases, with 7 bases between. The CDR3 extends over 14 amino acids. In DNA form, the CDR3 reads TGTGCCAGCAGCTTAGATGGCGGCAACTATGGCTACACCTTC. Amino acids: CASSLDGGNYGYTF.

The chain uses TRBV18 and TRBJ1-5; TRBD1 agrees at 7 bases. From germline, CDR1 is KGHSH and CDR2 LQKENI. The CDR3 consists of 16 residues. V shed 3 bases and J 6 bases; nucleotides not matched to a gene: 11. The CDR3 sequence is CASSPTKGAVSQPQHF. The CDR3 bases are TGTGCCAGCTCACCCACGAAGGGGGCGGTGAGTCAGCCCCAGCATTTT.

The chain is built from TRBV3-1 (or the pseudogene TRBV3-2) and TRBJ2-7; 8 bases fit TRBD2. V lost 2 bases and J lost 9; bases outside the gene matches: 12. Germline-derived CDR1 and CDR2 are LGHDT and YNNKEL (reference sequence). The CDR3 is 15 residues long. The CDR3 is CASSQIEKAGVRQYF. The CDR3 DNA follows: TGTGCCAGCAGCCAAATAGAGAAAGCGGGAGTGAGGCAGTACTTC.

This clone has only one observation. The chain employs TRBV2 and TRBJ2-3, with D hard to call. The CDR3 runs 14 residues. V lost 6 bases and J 0 bases, leaving 10 bases between the germline ends. The germline gives CDR1 SNHLY, CDR2 FYNNEI. This CDR3 reads CASSPLRSTDTQYF. DNA for the CDR3: TGTGCCAGCAGCCCACTGAGGAGCACAGATACGCAGTATTTT.

The chain couples TRBV18 to TRBJ2-6, with 7 bases lining up with TRBD2. In germline, CDR1 is KGHSH, CDR2 LQKENI. The CDR3 contains 15 residues. Losses at the gene ends were 4 bases for V and 8 bases for J; bases not matched to a gene: 8. The CDR3 reads CASSREGEGTNVLTF. The CDR3 DNA sequence: TGTGCCAGCTCACGGGAAGGGGAGGGAACCAACGTCCTGACTTTC.

The genes are TRBV5-1 and TRBJ1-4; D may be TRBD1 (5 bases). The CDR3 is made up of 16 amino acids. The ends were cut back, 0 bases at V and 2 bases at J, with 11 bases in the middle. Per germline, CDR1 SGHRS and CDR2 YFSETQ. The CDR3 here is CASSLDRPGTNEKLFF. The CDR3 DNA reads TGCGCCAGCAGCTTGGACAGGCCAGGCACTAATGAAAAACTGTTTTTT.

A remark on this clone: Other DNA sequences in this sample translate to the same CDR3. The CDR3, as DNA: TGTGCCAGTAGTATCGGGACAGGCCCTAACTATGGCTACACCTTC. Amino acids: CASSIGTGPNYGYTF. The rearrangement links TRBV19 to TRBJ1-2; 8 nucleotides match TRBD1. The length of the CDR3 is 15 residues. CDR1 LNHDA and CDR2 SQIVND come from the germline V gene (reference sequence). V dropped 3 bases and J dropped 0; count of bases not matched to a gene: 3. The entire variable domain, with the rest obtained from reference TRBV19 and TRBJ1-2, is as follows: DGGITQSPKYLFRKEGQNVTLSCEQNLNHDAMYWYRQDPGQGLRLIYYSQIVNDFQKGDIAEGYSVSREKKESFPLTVTSAQKNPTAFYLCASSIGTGPNYGYTFGSGTRLTVV.

The V and J genes are TRBV6-5 and TRBJ1-1; tentatively, D is TRBD1 (6 bases). The V and J ends lost 6 bases and 6 bases respectively, with 14 bases between them. Germline-derived CDR1 and CDR2 are MNHEY and SVGAGI. The CDR3 has 13 residues. The CDR3 is CASSSRGWAEAFF. The CDR3 region has the DNA TGTGCCAGCAGCTCCAGGGGTTGGGCTGAAGCTTTCTTT.